What follows describes a single TCR beta chain. This record comes from a study of blood T cell repertoires in COVID-19. Study processing details: Reference gene primer amplification gave estimated nucleated cell counts. Here immunoSEQ multiplex PCR was the method, and the copy in TCRdb shows in-frame clones only, minus some. D and trimming come from the DNA, and the V and J calls and clone size come from that table. The sample gives some 45,000 clones, more than 65% of which show up once; less than 25% is in the top ten. Deletions cut 1 base from V and 6 bases from J, with 10 bases between. This CDR3 spans 14 amino acids. Per the germline V gene, CDR1 is LGHNT and CDR2 is FRNRAP.

The sequence derives from a woman aged 55-69 years with acute or convalescent COVID-19. The sequenced material came from peripheral blood. The rearrangement joins TRBV12-5 to TRBJ2-1; no clear D gene. The CDR3 DNA reads TGTGCTAGTGGTTTGGACTATACGAGCAATGAGCAGTTCTTC. As protein: CASGLDYTSNEQFF. The full variable domain, in which reference TRBV12-5 and TRBJ2-1 provide the parts outside the CDR3, is DARVTQTPRHKVTEMGQEVTMRCQPILGHNTVFWYRQTMMQGLELLAYFRNRAPLDDSGMPKDRFSAEMPDATLATLKIQPSEPRDSAVYFCASGLDYTSNEQFFGPGTRLTVL.